A single T cell receptor (beta chain) is shown here with its context. The antigen remains unidentified. This record belongs to a study of early stage breast cancer tumors. General study findings and limits: Bulk DNA sequencing of unsorted cells missed chain pairing and markers.

Blood replicates held 0.5 ug DNA, tumor or normal breast roughly 1.5 ug, two each. Profiling relied on immunoSEQ multiplex PCR, and the TCRdb table lists in-frame clones only, not all of them. The data show over 11,000 clones, 70% to 80% seen once. The receptor's source is a person aged 50-59 years with breast cancer. The sequencing sample was made of normal breast tissue next to the tumor.

DNA for the CDR3: TGTGCCAGCAGTCCTCAGGGGAGAAATGAAAAACTGTTTTTT. It encodes CASSPQGRNEKLFF. The chain joins TRBV6-5 to TRBJ1-4; D is perhaps TRBD1 (6 bases). There are 14 residues in the CDR3. V was trimmed by 5 bases and J by 5 bases, leaving 12 bases between them. CDR1 MNHEY and CDR2 SVGAGI come from the germline V gene.